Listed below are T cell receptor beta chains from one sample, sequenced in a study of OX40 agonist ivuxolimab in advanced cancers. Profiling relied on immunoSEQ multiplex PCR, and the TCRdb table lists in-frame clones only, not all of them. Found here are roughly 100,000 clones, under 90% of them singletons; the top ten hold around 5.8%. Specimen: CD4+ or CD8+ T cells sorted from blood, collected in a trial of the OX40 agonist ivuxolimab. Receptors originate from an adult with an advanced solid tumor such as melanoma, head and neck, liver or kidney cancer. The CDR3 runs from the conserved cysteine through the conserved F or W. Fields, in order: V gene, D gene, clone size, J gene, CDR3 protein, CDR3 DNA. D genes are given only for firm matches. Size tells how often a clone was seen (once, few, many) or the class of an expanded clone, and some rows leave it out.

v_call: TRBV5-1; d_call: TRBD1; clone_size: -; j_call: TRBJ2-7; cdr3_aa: CASSLGDRSSYEQYF; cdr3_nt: TGCGCCAGCAGCTTGGGGGACAGGAGCTCCTACGAGCAGTACTTC
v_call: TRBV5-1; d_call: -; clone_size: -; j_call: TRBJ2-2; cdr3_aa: CASSTSGELFF; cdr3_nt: TGCGCCAGCAGTACTTCCGGGGAGCTGTTTTTT
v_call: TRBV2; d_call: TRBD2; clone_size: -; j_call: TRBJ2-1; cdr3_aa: CASTPAGVYNEQFF; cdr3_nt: TGTGCCAGCACTCCAGCGGGGGTCTACAATGAGCAGTTCTTC
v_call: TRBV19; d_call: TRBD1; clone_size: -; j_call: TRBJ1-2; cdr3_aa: CASSATGGRRHYGYTF; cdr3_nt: TGTGCCAGTAGTGCTACAGGGGGCCGAAGACACTATGGCTACACCTTC
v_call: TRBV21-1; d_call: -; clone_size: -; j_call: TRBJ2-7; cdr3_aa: CASERNSGTSGRAYEQYF; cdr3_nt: TGTGCCAGCGAACGAAACTCCGGGACTAGCGGGAGGGCGTACGAGCAGTACTTC
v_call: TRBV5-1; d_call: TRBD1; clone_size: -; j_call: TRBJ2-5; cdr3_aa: CASSLGQAETQYF; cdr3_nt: TGCGCCAGCAGTCTCGGACAGGCTGAGACCCAGTACTTC
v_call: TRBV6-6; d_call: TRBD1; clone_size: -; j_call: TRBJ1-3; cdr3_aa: CASSQTGGSGNTIYF; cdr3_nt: TGTGCCAGCAGTCAGACAGGGGGCTCTGGAAACACCATATATTTT
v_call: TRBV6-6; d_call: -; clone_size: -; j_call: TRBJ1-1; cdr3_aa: CASLPGTAMNTEAFF; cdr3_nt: TGTGCCAGCCTCCCCGGGACTGCCATGAACACTGAAGCTTTCTTT
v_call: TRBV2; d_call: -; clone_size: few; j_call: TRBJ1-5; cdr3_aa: CASSPGKSSNQPQHF; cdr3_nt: TGTGCCAGCAGCCCAGGGAAATCAAGCAATCAGCCCCAGCATTTT
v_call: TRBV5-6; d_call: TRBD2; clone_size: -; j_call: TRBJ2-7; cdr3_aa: CASSDRLALMYEQYF; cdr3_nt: TGTGCCAGCAGCGACCGACTAGCGCTGATGTACGAGCAGTACTTC
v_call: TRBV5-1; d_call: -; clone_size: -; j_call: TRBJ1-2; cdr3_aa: CASSSTGTSSYTF; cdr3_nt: TGCGCCAGCAGCTCTACCGGGACTTCCAGCTACACCTTC
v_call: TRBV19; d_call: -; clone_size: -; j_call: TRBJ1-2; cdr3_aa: CASSMRGDGYTF; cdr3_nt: TGTGCCAGTAGTATGAGGGGTGATGGCTACACCTTC
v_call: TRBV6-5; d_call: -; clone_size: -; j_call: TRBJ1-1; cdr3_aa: CAVSSTVEAFF; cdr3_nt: TGTGCCGTATCGTCGACCGTCGAAGCTTTCTTT
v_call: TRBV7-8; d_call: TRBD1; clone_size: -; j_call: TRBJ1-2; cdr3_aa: CASSNGTAYGYTF; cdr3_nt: TGTGCCAGCAGCAACGGGACAGCTTATGGCTACACCTTC
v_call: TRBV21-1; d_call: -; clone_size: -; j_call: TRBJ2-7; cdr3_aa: CASSKVPSGITHYEQYF; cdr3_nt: TGTGCCAGCAGCAAAGTTCCTAGCGGGATCACCCACTACGAGCAGTACTTC
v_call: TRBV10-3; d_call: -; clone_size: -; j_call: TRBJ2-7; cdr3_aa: CAILRETGLYEQYF; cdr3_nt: TGTGCCATCTTACGAGAGACGGGACTGTACGAGCAGTACTTC
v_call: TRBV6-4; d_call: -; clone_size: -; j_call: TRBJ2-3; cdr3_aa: CASSDSGSDTQYF; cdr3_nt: TGTGCCAGCAGTGACTCTGGGTCGGATACGCAGTATTTT
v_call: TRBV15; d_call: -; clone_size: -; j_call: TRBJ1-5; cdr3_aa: CATSRGENSFQPQHF; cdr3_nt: TGTGCCACCAGCAGAGGGGAGAATAGCTTTCAGCCCCAGCATTTT
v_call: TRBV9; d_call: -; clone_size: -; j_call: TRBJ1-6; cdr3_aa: CASSVEGRNSPLHF; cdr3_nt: TGTGCCAGCAGCGTAGAGGGGCGGAATTCACCCCTCCACTTT
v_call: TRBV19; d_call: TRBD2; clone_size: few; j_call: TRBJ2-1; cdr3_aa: CASMGLINEQFF; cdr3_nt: TGTGCCAGTATGGGACTAATAAATGAGCAGTTCTTC
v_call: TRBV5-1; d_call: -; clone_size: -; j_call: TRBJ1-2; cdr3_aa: CASSSGLWDGDGYTF; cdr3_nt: TGCGCCAGCAGCTCTGGACTCTGGGACGGTGATGGCTACACCTTC
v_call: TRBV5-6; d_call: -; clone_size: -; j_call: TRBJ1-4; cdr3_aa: CASSLRGATNEKLFF; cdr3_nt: TGTGCCAGCAGCTTGCGGGGGGCTACTAATGAAAAACTGTTTTTT
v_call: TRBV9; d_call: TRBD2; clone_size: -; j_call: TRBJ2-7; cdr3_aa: CASSVGPSGGKVYEQYF; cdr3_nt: TGTGCCAGCAGCGTAGGGCCTAGCGGGGGGAAAGTCTACGAGCAGTACTTC
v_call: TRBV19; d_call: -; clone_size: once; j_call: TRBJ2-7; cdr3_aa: CASKITGLGYEQYF; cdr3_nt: TGTGCCAGTAAAATTACAGGGCTCGGATACGAGCAGTACTTC
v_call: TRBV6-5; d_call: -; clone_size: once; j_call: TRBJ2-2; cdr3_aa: CASSYGHLNTGELFF; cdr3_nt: TGTGCCAGCAGTTACGGACACTTAAACACCGGGGAGCTGTTTTTT
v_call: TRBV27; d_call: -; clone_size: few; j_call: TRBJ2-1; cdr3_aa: CASWRGQGQYNEQFF; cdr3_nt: TGTGCCAGCTGGCGGGGTCAAGGTCAATACAATGAGCAGTTCTTC
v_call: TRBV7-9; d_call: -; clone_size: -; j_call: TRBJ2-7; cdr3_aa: CASITGNEQYF; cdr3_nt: TGTGCCAGCATCACAGGGAACGAGCAGTACTTC
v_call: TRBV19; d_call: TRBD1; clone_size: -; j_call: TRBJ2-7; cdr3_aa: CASSILGQGPYEQYF; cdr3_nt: TGTGCCAGTAGTATATTGGGACAGGGGCCCTACGAGCAGTACTTC
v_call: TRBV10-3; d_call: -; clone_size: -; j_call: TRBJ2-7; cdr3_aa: CAISDNGLLTGQAYEQYF; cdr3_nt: TGTGCCATCAGTGATAACGGGTTGCTTACGGGCCAGGCCTACGAGCAGTACTTC
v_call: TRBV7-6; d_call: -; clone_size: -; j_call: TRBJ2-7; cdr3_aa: CASSGGVGQTLYEQYF; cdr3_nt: TGTGCCAGCAGCGGGGGTGTGGGACAAACCCTCTACGAGCAGTACTTC
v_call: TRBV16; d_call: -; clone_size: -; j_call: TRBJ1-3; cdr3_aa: CASSPNWYGTSGNTIYF; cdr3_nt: TGTGCCAGCAGCCCGAACTGGTACGGTACCTCTGGAAACACCATATATTTT
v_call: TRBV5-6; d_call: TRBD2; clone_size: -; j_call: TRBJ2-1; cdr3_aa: CASSSTSGRLRSSYNEQFF; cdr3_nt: TGTGCCAGCAGCTCTACTAGCGGGCGGTTACGGAGCTCCTACAATGAGCAGTTCTTC
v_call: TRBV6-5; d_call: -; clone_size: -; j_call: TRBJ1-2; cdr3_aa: CASSYSGDYGYTF; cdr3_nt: TGTGCCAGCAGTTACTCGGGTGACTATGGCTACACCTTC
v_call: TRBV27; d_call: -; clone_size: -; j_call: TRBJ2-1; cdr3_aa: CASRLAEGKQFF; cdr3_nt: TGTGCCAGCAGGTTAGCGGAGGGAAAGCAGTTCTTC
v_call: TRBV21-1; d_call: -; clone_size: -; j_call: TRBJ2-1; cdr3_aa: CASSKGGRGGEHEQFF; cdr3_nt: TGTGCCAGCAGCAAGGGCGGGAGGGGAGGAGAACATGAGCAGTTCTTC
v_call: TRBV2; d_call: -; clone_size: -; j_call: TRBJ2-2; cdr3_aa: CASSVSGELFF; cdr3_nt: TGTGCCAGCAGTGTGTCCGGGGAGCTGTTTTTT
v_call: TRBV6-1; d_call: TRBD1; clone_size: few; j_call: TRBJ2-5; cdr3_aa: CASIRTGGETQYF; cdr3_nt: TGTGCCAGCATTAGGACAGGGGGAGAGACCCAGTACTTC
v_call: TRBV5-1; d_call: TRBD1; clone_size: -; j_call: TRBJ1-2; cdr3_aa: CASSKGQGIYGYTF; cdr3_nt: TGCGCCAGCAGCAAGGGACAGGGTATCTATGGCTACACCTTC
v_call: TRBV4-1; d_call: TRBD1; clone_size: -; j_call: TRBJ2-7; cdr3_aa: CASSQGLGGMYEQYF; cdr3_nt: TGCGCCAGCAGCCAAGGGCTAGGGGGCATGTACGAGCAGTACTTC
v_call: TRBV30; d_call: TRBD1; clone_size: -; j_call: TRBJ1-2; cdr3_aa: CAWRTGDREKGGYTF; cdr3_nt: TGTGCCTGGAGGACGGGGGACAGGGAAAAAGGTGGCTACACCTTC
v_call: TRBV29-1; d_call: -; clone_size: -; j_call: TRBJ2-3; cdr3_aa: CSVEAGNTDTQYF; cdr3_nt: TGCAGCGTTGAGGCGGGGAACACAGATACGCAGTATTTT
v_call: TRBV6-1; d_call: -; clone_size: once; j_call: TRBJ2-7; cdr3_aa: CASTASQIYEQYF; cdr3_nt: TGTGCCAGCACCGCTAGTCAAATCTACGAGCAGTACTTC
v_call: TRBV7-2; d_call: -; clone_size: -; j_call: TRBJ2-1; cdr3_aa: CASSLSGRGPYNEQFF; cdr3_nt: TGTGCCAGCAGCCTCTCCGGGCGGGGGCCCTACAATGAGCAGTTCTTC
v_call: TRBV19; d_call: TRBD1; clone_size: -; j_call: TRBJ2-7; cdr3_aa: CASSIGGQGYYEQYF; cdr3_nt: TGTGCCAGTAGTATAGGGGGACAGGGATACTACGAGCAGTACTTC
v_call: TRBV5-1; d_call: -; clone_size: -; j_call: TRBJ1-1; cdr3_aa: CASSLVGANTEAFF; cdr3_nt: TGCGCCAGCAGCTTGGTCGGGGCGAACACTGAAGCTTTCTTT